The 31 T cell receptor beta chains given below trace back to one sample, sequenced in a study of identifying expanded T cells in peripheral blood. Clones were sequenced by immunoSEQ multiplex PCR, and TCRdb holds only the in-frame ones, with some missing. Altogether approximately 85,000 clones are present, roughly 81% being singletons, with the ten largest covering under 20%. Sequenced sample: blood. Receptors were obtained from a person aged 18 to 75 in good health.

The CDR3 sequence is CASSLGTAGTYEQYF. The CDR3 region has the DNA TGTGCCAGCAGCCTGGGGACCGCTGGAACCTACGAGCAGTACTTC. V and J are TRBV6-5 and TRBJ2-7; the D call may be TRBD1 or TRBD2 (5 bases each). The CDR3 totals 15 residues. The V end lost 6 bases, the J end lost 2 bases, and 17 bases lay between the germline ends. Germline values: CDR1 MNHEY, CDR2 SVGAGI.

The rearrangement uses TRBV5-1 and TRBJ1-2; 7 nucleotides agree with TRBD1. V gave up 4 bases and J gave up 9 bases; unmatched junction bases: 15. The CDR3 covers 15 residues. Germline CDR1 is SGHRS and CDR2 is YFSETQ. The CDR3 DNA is TGCGCCAGCAGCCTTTGGACAGGAGAAAATACTCGCTACACCTTC. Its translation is CASSLWTGENTRYTF.

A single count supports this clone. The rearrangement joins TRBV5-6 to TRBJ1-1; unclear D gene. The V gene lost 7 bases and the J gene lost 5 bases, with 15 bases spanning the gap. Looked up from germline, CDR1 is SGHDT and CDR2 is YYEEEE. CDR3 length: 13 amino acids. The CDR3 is CASRPEVGTEAFF. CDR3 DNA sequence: TGTGCCAGCCGGCCGGAGGTGGGGACTGAAGCTTTCTTT.

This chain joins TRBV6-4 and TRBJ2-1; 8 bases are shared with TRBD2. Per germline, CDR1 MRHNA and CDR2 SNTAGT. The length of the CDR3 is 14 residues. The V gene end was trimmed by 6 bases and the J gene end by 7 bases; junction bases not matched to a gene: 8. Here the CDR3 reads CASSSGSPGNEQFF. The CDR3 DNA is TGTGCCAGCAGCAGCGGGAGCCCCGGGAATGAGCAGTTCTTC.

CDR3 residues: CASSYLSVEGNEQFF. CDR3 DNA: TGTGCCAGCAGTTATTTGTCGGTGGAGGGGAATGAGCAGTTCTTC. The J gene is TRBJ2-1, the V gene TRBV6-5, with TRBD2 as a possible D gene (6 bases). With 3 bases removed from V and 7 bases from J, the gap between germline ends came to 16 bases. The CDR3 sequence is 15 residues long. Germline values: CDR1 MNHEY, CDR2 SVGAGI.

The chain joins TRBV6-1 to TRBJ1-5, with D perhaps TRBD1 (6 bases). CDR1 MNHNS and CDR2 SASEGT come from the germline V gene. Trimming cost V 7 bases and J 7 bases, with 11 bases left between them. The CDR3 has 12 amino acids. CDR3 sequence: CASKRGVQPQHF. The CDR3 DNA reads TGTGCCAGCAAGAGGGGGGTACAGCCCCAGCATTTT.

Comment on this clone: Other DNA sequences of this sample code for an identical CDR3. The CDR3 bases are TGTGCCAGCAGTGGGACAGCGAACACTGAAGCTTTCTTT. Residues: CASSGTANTEAFF. The chain uses TRBV6-1 and TRBJ1-1, with a possible D match to TRBD1 (6 bases). V lost 4 bases to trimming and J lost 1 base, with 7 bases between them. Looked up from germline, CDR1 is MNHNS and CDR2 is SASEGT. CDR3 length: 13 amino acids.

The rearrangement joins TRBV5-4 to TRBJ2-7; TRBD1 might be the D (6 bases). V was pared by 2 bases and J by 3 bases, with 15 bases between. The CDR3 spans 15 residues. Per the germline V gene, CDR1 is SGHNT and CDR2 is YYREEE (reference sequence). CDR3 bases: TGTGCCAGCAGCTTTTTCACCGGGACAAACTACGAGCAGTACTTC. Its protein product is CASSFFTGTNYEQYF.

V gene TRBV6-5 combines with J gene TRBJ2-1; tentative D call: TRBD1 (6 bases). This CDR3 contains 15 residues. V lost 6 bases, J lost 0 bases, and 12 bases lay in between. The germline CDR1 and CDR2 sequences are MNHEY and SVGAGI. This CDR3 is CASSLTGGSYNEQFF. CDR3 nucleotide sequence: TGTGCCAGCAGCCTGACAGGTGGCTCCTACAATGAGCAGTTCTTC.

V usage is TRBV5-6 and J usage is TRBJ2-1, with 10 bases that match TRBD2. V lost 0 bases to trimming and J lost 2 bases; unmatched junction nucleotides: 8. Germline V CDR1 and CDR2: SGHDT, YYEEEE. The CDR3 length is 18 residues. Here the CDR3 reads CASSLEGSSGSAYNEQFF. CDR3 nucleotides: TGTGCCAGCAGCTTGGAAGGTTCTAGCGGGAGTGCCTACAATGAGCAGTTCTTC.

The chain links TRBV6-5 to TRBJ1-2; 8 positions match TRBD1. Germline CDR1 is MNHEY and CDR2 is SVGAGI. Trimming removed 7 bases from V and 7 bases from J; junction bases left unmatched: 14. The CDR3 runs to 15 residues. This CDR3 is CASTTGGRGVGGYTF. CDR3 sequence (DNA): TGTGCCAGCACAACAGGGGGGAGAGGGGTAGGTGGCTACACCTTC.

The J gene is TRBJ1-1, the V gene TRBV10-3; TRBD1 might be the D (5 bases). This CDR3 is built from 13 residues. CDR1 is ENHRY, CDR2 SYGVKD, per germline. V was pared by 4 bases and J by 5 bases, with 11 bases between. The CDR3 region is CAISGGRATEAFF. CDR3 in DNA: TGTGCCATCAGTGGGGGCAGGGCGACTGAAGCTTTCTTT.

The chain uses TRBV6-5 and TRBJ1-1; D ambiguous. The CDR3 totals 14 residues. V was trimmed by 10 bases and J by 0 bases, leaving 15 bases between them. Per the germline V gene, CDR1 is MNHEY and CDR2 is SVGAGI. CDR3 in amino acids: CATLKGRLNTEAFF. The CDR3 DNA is TGTGCCACCTTAAAAGGCAGGTTGAACACTGAAGCTTTCTTT.

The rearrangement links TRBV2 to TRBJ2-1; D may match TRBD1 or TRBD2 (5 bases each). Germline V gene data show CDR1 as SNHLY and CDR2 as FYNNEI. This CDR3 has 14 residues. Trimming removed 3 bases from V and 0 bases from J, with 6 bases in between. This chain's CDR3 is CASSDGASYNEQFF. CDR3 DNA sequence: TGTGCCAGCAGTGACGGGGCCTCCTACAATGAGCAGTTCTTC.

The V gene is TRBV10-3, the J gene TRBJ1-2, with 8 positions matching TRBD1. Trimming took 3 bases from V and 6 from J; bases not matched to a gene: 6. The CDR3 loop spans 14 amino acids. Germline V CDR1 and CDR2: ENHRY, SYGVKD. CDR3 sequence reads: CAISDQGARNGYTF. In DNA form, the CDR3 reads TGTGCCATCAGTGACCAGGGGGCAAGGAATGGCTACACCTTC.

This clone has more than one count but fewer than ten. The chain's CDR3 is CASSSRFFGYTF. CDR3 DNA: TGTGCCAGCAGTTCTAGGTTTTTTGGCTACACCTTC. V usage is TRBV6-1 and J usage is TRBJ1-2; D uncertain. The CDR3 has 12 amino acids. Trimming shortened V by 5 bases and J by 7 bases, and 11 bases separated the two germline ends. Germline V gene sequence: CDR1 MNHNS, CDR2 SASEGT.

The CDR3 nucleotides are TGTGCCAGCAGCACAAACCCAGTGGGAGAGACCCAGTACTTC. Encoded protein: CASSTNPVGETQYF. This sequence joins TRBV11-3 and TRBJ2-5, with D unresolved. The CDR3 contains 14 residues. V gave up 5 bases and J gave up 4 bases, with 14 bases separating them. In germline, CDR1 is SGHNT, CDR2 YENEEA.

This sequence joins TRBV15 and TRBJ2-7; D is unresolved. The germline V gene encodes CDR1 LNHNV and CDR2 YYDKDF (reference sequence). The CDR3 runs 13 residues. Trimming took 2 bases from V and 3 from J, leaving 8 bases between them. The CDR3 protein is CATSRQALYEQYF. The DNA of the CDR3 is TGTGCCACCAGCAGACAGGCCCTCTACGAGCAGTACTTC.

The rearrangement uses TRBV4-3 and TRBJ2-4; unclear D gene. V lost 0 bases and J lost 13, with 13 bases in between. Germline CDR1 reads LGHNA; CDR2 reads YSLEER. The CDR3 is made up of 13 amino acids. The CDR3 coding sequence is TGCGCCAGCAGCCAAGAAATCGCGGACCCGCAGTACTTC. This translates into CASSQEIADPQYF.

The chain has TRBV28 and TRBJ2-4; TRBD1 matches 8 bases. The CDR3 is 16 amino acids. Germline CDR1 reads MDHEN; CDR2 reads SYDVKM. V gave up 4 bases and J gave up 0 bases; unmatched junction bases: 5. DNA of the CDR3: TGTGCCAGCAGTTCACAGGGGGGACTAGCCAAAAACATTCAGTACTTC. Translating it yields CASSSQGGLAKNIQYF.

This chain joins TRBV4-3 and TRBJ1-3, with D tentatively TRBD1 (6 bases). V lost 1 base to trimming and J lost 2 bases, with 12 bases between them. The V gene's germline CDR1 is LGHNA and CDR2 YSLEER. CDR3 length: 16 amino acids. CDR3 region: CASSQGVGTTGNTIYF. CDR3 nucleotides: TGCGCCAGCAGCCAAGGTGTCGGGACAACTGGAAACACCATATATTTT.

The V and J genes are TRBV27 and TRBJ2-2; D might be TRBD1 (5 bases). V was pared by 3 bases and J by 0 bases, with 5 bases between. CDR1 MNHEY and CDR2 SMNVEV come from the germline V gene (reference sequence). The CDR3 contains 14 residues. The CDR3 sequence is CASSLTANTGELFF. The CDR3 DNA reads TGTGCCAGCAGTTTGACAGCGAACACCGGGGAGCTGTTTTTT.

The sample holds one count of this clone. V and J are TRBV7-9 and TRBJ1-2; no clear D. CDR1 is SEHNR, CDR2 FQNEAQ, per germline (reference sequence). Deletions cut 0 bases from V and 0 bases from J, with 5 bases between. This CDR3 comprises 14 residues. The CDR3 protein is CASSLAVPNYGYTF. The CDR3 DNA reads TGTGCCAGCAGCTTAGCTGTCCCTAACTATGGCTACACCTTC.

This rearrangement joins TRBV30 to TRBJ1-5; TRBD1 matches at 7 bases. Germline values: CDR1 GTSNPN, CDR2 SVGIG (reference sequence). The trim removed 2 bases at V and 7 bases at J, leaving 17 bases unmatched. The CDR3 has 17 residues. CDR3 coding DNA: TGTGCCTGGAGTAGGACCCGGGACAGCCTAGGTGAGCAGCCCCAGCATTTT. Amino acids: CAWSRTRDSLGEQPQHF.

CDR3 region: CASSTDMGNTEAFF. The DNA for the CDR3 is TGTGCCAGCAGTACAGACATGGGGAACACTGAAGCTTTCTTT. This sequence joins TRBV6-5 and TRBJ1-1, with no clear D. CDR1 MNHEY and CDR2 SVGAGI come from the germline V gene. The CDR3 runs 14 residues. Trimming removed 5 bases at V and 1 base at J, with 11 bases between.

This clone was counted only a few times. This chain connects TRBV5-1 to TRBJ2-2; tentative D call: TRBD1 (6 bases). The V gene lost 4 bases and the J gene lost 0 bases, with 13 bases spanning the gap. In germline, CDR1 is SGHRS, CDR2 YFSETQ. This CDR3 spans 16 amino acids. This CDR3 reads CASSVQGPTNTGELFF. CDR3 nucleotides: TGCGCCAGCAGCGTCCAGGGGCCTACGAACACCGGGGAGCTGTTTTTT.

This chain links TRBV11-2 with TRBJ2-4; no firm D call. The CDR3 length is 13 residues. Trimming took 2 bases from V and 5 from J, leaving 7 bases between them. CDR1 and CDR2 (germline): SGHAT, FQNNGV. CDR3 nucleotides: TGTGCCAGCAGCTTAAATGGCGAAAACATTCAGTACTTC. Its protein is CASSLNGENIQYF.

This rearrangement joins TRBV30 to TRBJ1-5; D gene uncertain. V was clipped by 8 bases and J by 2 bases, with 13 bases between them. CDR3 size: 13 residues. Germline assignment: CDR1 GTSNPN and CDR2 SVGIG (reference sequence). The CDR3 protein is CALQSGGNQPQHF. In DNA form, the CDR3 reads TGTGCCCTGCAGTCCGGGGGCAATCAGCCCCAGCATTTT.

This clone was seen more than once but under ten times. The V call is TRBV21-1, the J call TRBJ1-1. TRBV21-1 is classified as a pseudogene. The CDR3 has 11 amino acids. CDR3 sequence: CASSKGVEAFF. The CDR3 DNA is TGTGCCAGCAGCAAAGGAGTTGAAGCTTTCTTT.

The CDR3 nucleotides are TGTGCCAGCAGCTTTGGGACAGGGGAGACCGGGGAGCTGTTTTTT. Translating it yields CASSFGTGETGELFF. The genes are TRBV7-2 and TRBJ2-2; TRBD1 matches at 10 bases. Trimming cost V 3 bases and J 5 bases; bases outside gene matches: 3. The CDR3 covers 15 residues. Germline V lookup: CDR1 SGHTA, CDR2 FQGNSA. The whole variable domain, remainder taken from reference TRBV7-2 and TRBJ2-2, is GAGVSQSPSNKVTEKGKDVELRCDPISGHTALYWYRQSLGQGLEFLIYFQGNSAPDKSGLPSDRFSAERTGGSVSTLTIQRTQQEDSAVYLCASSFGTGETGELFFGEGSRLTVL.

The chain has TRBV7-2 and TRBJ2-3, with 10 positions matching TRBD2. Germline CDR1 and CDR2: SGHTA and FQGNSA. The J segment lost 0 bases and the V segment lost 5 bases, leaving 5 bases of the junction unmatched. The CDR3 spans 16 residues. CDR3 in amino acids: CASSGQTSGSTDTQYF. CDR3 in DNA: TGTGCCAGCAGCGGACAGACTAGCGGGAGCACAGATACGCAGTATTTT.